The 22 T cell receptor beta chains in this list originate from one sample, sequenced in a study of shared clonotypes between healthy human individuals. Only in-frame clones appear in the TCRdb table, and some are missing; sequencing was by immunoSEQ multiplex PCR. The sample has around 1,000,000 clones, 70% to 85% seen once; the top ten hold 0.89%. The sequenced material came from memory CD4+ T cells from PBMCs. Subset described: CD45RA-negative fraction. The receptor source for this set is a young man in good health. Some clones in this sample may be carry-over from other donors' samples.

The J gene is TRBJ2-2, the V gene TRBV13; 11 bases agree with TRBD2. Trimming cost V 5 bases and J 3 bases; bases outside gene matches: 5. This CDR3 has 16 residues. CDR1 is PRHDT, CDR2 FYEKMQ, per germline (reference sequence). CDR3 nucleotides: TGTGCCAGCAGCCCCAGGACTAGCGGGTACACCGGGGAGCTGTTTTTT. This encodes CASSPRTSGYTGELFF.

The chain employs TRBV7-8 and TRBJ2-1, with D maybe TRBD1 (5 bases). This CDR3 region has 14 residues. V was trimmed by 2 bases and J by 4 bases, leaving 9 bases between them. Germline CDR1 is SGHVS and CDR2 is FQNEAQ. CDR3 amino acids: CASSLFDRYNEQFF. The CDR3 DNA reads as TGTGCCAGCAGCTTATTCGACAGATACAATGAGCAGTTCTTC.

This chain connects TRBV5-4 to TRBJ2-2; a possible D gene is TRBD1 (6 bases). This CDR3 comprises 13 residues. Germline V gives CDR1 SGHNT, CDR2 YYREEE (reference sequence). Between the trimmed V and J ends, which lost 4 bases and 6 bases, there was a span of 10 bases. CDR3 bases: TGTGCCAGCAGCACAGGGCCCGCCGGGGAGCTGTTTTTT. This gives the protein CASSTGPAGELFF.

The chain couples TRBV27 to TRBJ1-1; D possibly corresponds to TRBD1 (5 bases). This CDR3 is 15 amino acids long. CDR1 and CDR2 from the germline V gene are MNHEY and SMNVEV (reference sequence). Trimming stripped 0 bases from V and 1 base from J, with 9 bases between. The chain's CDR3 is CASSLSAGKNTEAFF. The CDR3 nucleotides are TGTGCCAGCAGTTTATCGGCAGGGAAGAACACTGAAGCTTTCTTT.

Only one count was recorded for this clone. Other DNA variants within this sample encode the same CDR3. V usage is TRBV27 and J usage is TRBJ2-1, with TRBD2 matching 12 bases. There are 16 residues in the CDR3. Germline V gene lookup returns CDR1 MNHEY and CDR2 SMNVEV (reference sequence). V lost 4 bases to trimming and J lost 4 bases; unmatched junction nucleotides: 5. This chain's CDR3 is CASSSRTSGTYNEQFF. CDR3 sequence (DNA): TGTGCCAGCAGTTCCCGGACTAGCGGGACTTACAATGAGCAGTTCTTC.

This clone showed up just a few times. The chain employs TRBV9 and TRBJ2-1; either TRBD1 or TRBD2 may supply D (5 bases each). The CDR3 extends over 18 amino acids. Germline V gives CDR1 SGDLS, CDR2 YYNGEE. The ends were cut back, 0 bases at V and 3 bases at J, with 19 bases in the middle. The CDR3 sequence is CASSVGILATGGYNEQFF. DNA for the CDR3: TGTGCCAGCAGCGTAGGCATACTCGCTACTGGGGGCTACAATGAGCAGTTCTTC.

This clone has a handful of counts. The chain recombines TRBV7-9 with TRBJ2-7; D is uncertain. The CDR3 is 12 residues long. Deletions cut 1 base from V and 9 bases from J, with 10 bases between. Germline CDR1 reads SEHNR; CDR2 reads FQNEAQ (reference sequence). The CDR3 protein is CASSLDTSGQYF. The CDR3 region has the DNA TGTGCCAGCAGCTTAGATACCTCGGGGCAGTACTTC. The variable domain in full, with the rest retrieved from reference TRBV7-9 and TRBJ2-7, is DTGVSQNPRHKITKRGQNVTFRCDPISEHNRLYWYRQTLGQGPEFLTYFQNEAQLEKSRLLSDRFSAERPKGSFSTLEIQRTEQGDSAMYLCASSLDTSGQYFGPGTRLTVT.

The chain links TRBV19 to TRBJ2-2; TRBD2 might be the D (5 bases). V lost 4 bases, J lost 9 bases, and 24 bases lay in between. Germline V gene data show CDR1 as LNHDA and CDR2 as SQIVND (reference sequence). The CDR3 is 17 residues long. CDR3 amino acids: CASSTIVDSFPARELFF. The DNA of the CDR3 is TGTGCCAGTAGTACCATCGTGGACTCTTTCCCGGCCAGGGAGCTGTTTTTT.

This clone was observed a single time. In the same sample, other DNA sequences code for this CDR3. As DNA, the CDR3 is TGTGCCAGCAGAGGACCAAACACCGGGGAGCTGTTTTTT. This encodes CASRGPNTGELFF. This chain connects TRBV28 to TRBJ2-2; D ambiguous. Trimming pared 6 bases from V and 2 bases from J, leaving 7 bases between. The CDR3 length is 13 residues. The germline gives CDR1 MDHEN, CDR2 SYDVKM.

This clone showed up just once. The rearrangement uses TRBV1 and TRBJ1-5; the tabulated D call, TRBD1, remains unverified against the DNA. TRBV1 is noted as a pseudogene. This CDR3 spans 20 amino acids. CDR3 sequence: CTSSQRAETGGPYSNQPQHF. CDR3 sequence (DNA): TGCACCAGCAGCCAAAGGGCGGAGACAGGGGGTCCTTATAGCAATCAGCCCCAGCATTTT.

This chain joins TRBV18 and TRBJ2-7, with D possibly TRBD2 on 6 matching bases. Trimming took 6 bases from V and 7 from J, leaving 19 bases between them. The CDR3 sequence is 14 residues long. Germline V gives CDR1 KGHSH, CDR2 LQKENI. CDR3 protein: CASSGGGTGFEQYF. For the CDR3, the DNA is TGTGCCAGCTCCGGTGGCGGGACGGGGTTTGAGCAGTACTTC.

The rearrangement joins TRBV28 to TRBJ2-5, with D perhaps matching TRBD1 (5 bases). CDR3 length: 14 residues. V lost 5 bases, J lost 0 bases, and 10 bases lay in between. Germline V gene lookup returns CDR1 MDHEN and CDR2 SYDVKM. CDR3 protein: CASSRGQYQETQYF. The CDR3 region has the DNA TGTGCCAGCAGTAGGGGTCAGTACCAAGAGACCCAGTACTTC.

The V and J genes are TRBV7-8 and TRBJ2-1, with TRBD2 matching 7 bases. The CDR3 totals 13 residues. CDR1 is SGHVS and CDR2 is FQNEAQ in the germline V gene. With V trimmed by 5 bases and J by 9 bases, 7 bases remained unmatched. The CDR3 protein is CASSVDSGGEQFF. The DNA for the CDR3 is TGTGCCAGCAGCGTCGACTCGGGAGGTGAGCAGTTCTTC.

CDR3 sequence: CASSQMGQGPYEQYF. The CDR3 DNA reads as TGTGCCAGCAGCCAAATGGGACAGGGACCCTACGAGCAGTACTTC. The rearrangement uses TRBV28 and TRBJ2-7; 9 bases match TRBD1. Losses at the gene ends were 6 bases for V and 2 bases for J; bases not matched to a gene: 8. CDR1 and CDR2 (germline): MDHEN, SYDVKM. CDR3 length equals 15 residues.

This clone has just a few counts. The J gene is TRBJ1-4, the V gene TRBV7-9; D is uncertain. The germline gives CDR1 SEHNR, CDR2 FQNEAQ (reference sequence). The CDR3 contains 13 residues. V shed 3 bases and J shed 4 bases, with 6 bases lying between them. The CDR3 loop reads CASSFDHNEKLFF. The CDR3, as DNA: TGTGCCAGCAGCTTCGACCATAATGAAAAACTGTTTTTT.

V gene TRBV5-1 combines with J gene TRBJ2-3; the match to TRBD2 covers 10 bases. Germline V lookup: CDR1 SGHRS, CDR2 YFSETQ. The CDR3 runs 16 residues. Trimming cost V 3 bases and J 5 bases; bases outside gene matches: 9. The CDR3 protein is CASSSLAGGGVDTQYF. For the CDR3, the DNA is TGCGCCAGCAGCTCCTTAGCGGGAGGCGGGGTAGATACGCAGTATTTT.

V is TRBV7-9 and J is TRBJ2-3, with 8 positions matching TRBD2. Trimming cost V 8 bases and J 4 bases; bases outside gene matches: 11. The CDR3 consists of 15 residues. Germline CDR1 reads SEHNR; CDR2 reads FQNEAQ (reference sequence). The CDR3 nucleotides are TGTGCCAGCGGTAAACGAGGGACTAGAGCAGATACGCAGTATTTT. Its translation is CASGKRGTRADTQYF.

The chain joins TRBV5-1 to TRBJ2-1; 7 bases fit TRBD1. The CDR3 extends over 16 amino acids. Germline V gives CDR1 SGHRS, CDR2 YFSETQ. The V gene end was trimmed by 0 bases and the J gene end by 0 bases; junction bases not matched to a gene: 3. The DNA for the CDR3 is TGCGCCAGCAGCTTGGTCGGGACAGCCTCCTACAATGAGCAGTTCTTC. This codes for CASSLVGTASYNEQFF. The full variable domain, completed using reference TRBV5-1 and TRBJ2-1, is KAGVTQTPRYLIKTRGQQVTLSCSPISGHRSVSWYQQTPGQGLQFLFEYFSETQRNKGNFPGRFSGRQFSNSRSEMNVSTLELGDSALYLCASSLVGTASYNEQFFGPGTRLTVL.

This chain uses TRBV4-3 with TRBJ2-2; the match to TRBD1 covers 8 bases. Trimming at V came to 0 bases and at J to 6 bases, leaving 15 bases not matched to a gene. Germline V lookup: CDR1 LGHNA, CDR2 YSLEER. The CDR3 runs to 19 residues. CDR3 in amino acids: CASSQDDQGATLGSGELFF. The CDR3 bases are TGCGCCAGCAGCCAAGATGACCAGGGGGCCACCTTGGGGTCCGGGGAGCTGTTTTTT.

The chain couples TRBV29-1 to TRBJ1-1; the D is unclear. Germline CDR1 SQVTM, CDR2 ANQGSEA. CDR3 length equals 13 residues. V lost 5 bases and J lost 0, with 10 bases in between. Here the CDR3 DNA reads TGCAGCGTTCAGGTAGATCTGAACACTGAAGCTTTCTTT. Its protein is CSVQVDLNTEAFF.

This rearrangement joins TRBV5-1 to TRBJ1-2; 7 bases align to TRBD1. This CDR3 is built from 13 residues. Germline lookup yields CDR1 SGHRS and CDR2 YFSETQ. The V and J ends lost 2 bases and 8 bases, in that order; junction bases with no gene match: 6. The CDR3 coding sequence is TGCGCCAGCAGCTTTACAGGGGAGGGAGGCTACACCTTC. This codes for CASSFTGEGGYTF.

This clone was counted many times. CDR3 nucleotide sequence: TGTGCCAGTAGTATACCTAGCGGGGATACGCAGTATTTT. The encoded protein is CASSIPSGDTQYF. V and J are TRBV19 and TRBJ2-3, with TRBD2 identical over 8 bases. Germline lookup yields CDR1 LNHDA and CDR2 SQIVND (reference sequence). V was pared by 2 bases and J by 6 bases, with 1 base of the junction left unmatched. The CDR3 has 13 residues.